Below are 3 T cell receptor beta chains sequenced from a single sample in a study of OX40 agonist ivuxolimab in advanced cancers. The method was immunoSEQ multiplex PCR; TCRdb's version includes in-frame clones alone and lacks a portion of them. The table has roughly 50,000 clones, around 89% seen once. Sequencing was performed on CD4+ or CD8+ T cells sorted from blood, taken in a trial of the OX40 agonist ivuxolimab. The receptors originated from an adult with an advanced solid tumor such as melanoma, head and neck, liver or kidney cancer.

The genes are TRBV14 and TRBJ1-5, with D maybe TRBD1 (5 bases). This CDR3 contains 14 residues. The V end was cut by 3 bases, the J end by 7 bases, with 13 bases between. Germline V gives CDR1 SGHDN, CDR2 FVKESK. The CDR3 DNA reads TGTGCCAGCAGCCACGCAGGGACTGGCCAGCCCCAGCATTTT. It encodes CASSHAGTGQPQHF.

This chain joins TRBV4-3 and TRBJ1-1; D perhaps matches TRBD1 (6 bases). The V end lost 4 bases, the J end lost 1 base, and 10 bases lay between the germline ends. The germline V gene encodes CDR1 LGHNA and CDR2 YSLEER. The CDR3 totals 14 residues. DNA for the CDR3: TGCGCCAGCAGCCCCGGGGGGGCGAACACTGAAGCTTTCTTT. As protein: CASSPGGANTEAFF.

The rearrangement joins TRBV2 to TRBJ1-2; 7 nucleotides align to TRBD1. The CDR3 sequence is 14 residues long. V lost 4 bases, J lost 3 bases, and 5 bases stayed unmatched. The germline CDR1 and CDR2 sequences are SNHLY and FYNNEI. This CDR3 reads CASSVGRGYYGYTF. The CDR3 nucleotides are TGTGCCAGCAGTGTTGGCAGGGGGTACTATGGCTACACCTTC.